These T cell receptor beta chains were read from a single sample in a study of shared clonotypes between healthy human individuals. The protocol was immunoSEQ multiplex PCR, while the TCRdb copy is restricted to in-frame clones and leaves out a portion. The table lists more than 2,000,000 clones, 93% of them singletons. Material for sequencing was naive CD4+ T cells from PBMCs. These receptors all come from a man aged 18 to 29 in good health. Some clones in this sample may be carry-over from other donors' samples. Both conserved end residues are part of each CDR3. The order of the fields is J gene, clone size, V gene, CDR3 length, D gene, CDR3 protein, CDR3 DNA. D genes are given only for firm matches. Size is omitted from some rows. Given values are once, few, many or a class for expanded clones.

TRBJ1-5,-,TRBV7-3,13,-,CASSLTPRGPQHF,TGTGCCAGCAGCTTAACGCCGAGGGGTCCCCAGCATTTT
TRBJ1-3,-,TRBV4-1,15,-,CASSQADTSGNTIYF,TGCGCCAGCAGCCAAGCGGACACGTCTGGAAACACCATATATTTT
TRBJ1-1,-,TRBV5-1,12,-,CASSKTGLEAFF,TGCGCCAGCAGCAAGACAGGCCTTGAAGCTTTCTTT
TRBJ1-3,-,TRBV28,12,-,CASSFDGNTIYF,TGTGCCAGCAGTTTTGATGGAAACACCATATATTTT
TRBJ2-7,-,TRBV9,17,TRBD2,CASSVAAGGSPKYEQYF,TGTGCCAGCAGCGTAGCAGCGGGAGGCTCCCCGAAATACGAGCAGTACTTC
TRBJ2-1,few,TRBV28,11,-,CASSTGREQFF,TGTGCCAGCAGTACTGGACGTGAGCAGTTCTTC
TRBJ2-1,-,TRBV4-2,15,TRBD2,CASSQGTSGIYEQFF,TGTGCCAGCAGCCAAGGGACTAGCGGGATCTATGAGCAGTTCTTC
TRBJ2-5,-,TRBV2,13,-,CASSGTEVGTQYF,TGTGCCAGCAGTGGTACGGAGGTGGGGACCCAGTACTTC
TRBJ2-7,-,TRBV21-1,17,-,CASNNRPGTSCTYEQYF,TGTGCCAGCAACAACCGGCCCGGGACGAGTTGCACCTACGAGCAGTACTTC
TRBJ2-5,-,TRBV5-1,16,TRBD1,CASSSRTGGGQETQYF,TGCGCCAGCAGCTCTCGGACAGGGGGAGGCCAAGAGACCCAGTACTTC
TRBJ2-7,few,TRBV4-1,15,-,CASSQDLTGAGEQYF,TGCGCCAGCAGCCAAGATCTAACGGGGGCGGGTGAGCAGTACTTC
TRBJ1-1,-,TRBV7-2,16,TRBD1,CASSLAGTGVGTEAFF,TGTGCCAGCAGCTTGGCCGGGACAGGGGTGGGCACTGAAGCTTTCTTT
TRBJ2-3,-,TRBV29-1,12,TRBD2,CSGLAVGDTQYF,TGCAGCGGTCTAGCGGTGGGAGATACGCAGTATTTT
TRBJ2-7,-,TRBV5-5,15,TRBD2,CASSKSGISSYEQYF,TGTGCCAGCAGCAAAAGCGGGATTAGCTCCTACGAGCAGTACTTC
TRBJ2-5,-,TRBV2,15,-,CASSEARRGLKTQYF,TGTGCCAGCAGTGAAGCGCGGAGGGGTTTGAAGACCCAGTACTTC
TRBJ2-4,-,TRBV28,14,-,CASRGGGTKNIQYF,TGTGCCAGCAGGGGTGGTGGGACCAAAAACATTCAGTACTTC
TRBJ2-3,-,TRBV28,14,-,CASSLIPYTDTQYF,TGTGCCAGCAGTTTGATTCCGTACACAGATACGCAGTATTTT
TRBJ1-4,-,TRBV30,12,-,CAWGRGNEKLFF,TGTGCCTGGGGGCGGGGGAATGAAAAACTGTTTTTT
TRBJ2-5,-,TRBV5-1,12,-,CASSGQQETQYF,TGCGCCAGCAGCGGGCAACAAGAGACCCAGTACTTC
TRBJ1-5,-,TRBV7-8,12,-,CASYEGGQPQHF,TGTGCCAGCTATGAGGGAGGCCAGCCCCAGCATTTT
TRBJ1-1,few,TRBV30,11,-,CAWTGATEAFF,TGTGCCTGGACAGGGGCCACTGAAGCTTTCTTT
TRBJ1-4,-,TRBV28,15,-,CASRGSFATNEKLFF,TGTGCCAGCAGGGGTTCGTTTGCAACTAATGAAAAACTGTTTTTT
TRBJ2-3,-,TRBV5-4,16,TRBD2,CASSFRLAGAADTQYF,TGTGCCAGCAGCTTTCGACTAGCGGGAGCCGCAGATACGCAGTATTTT
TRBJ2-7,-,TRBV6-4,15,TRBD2,CANLTSGRETYEQYF,TGTGCCAACCTGACTAGCGGGAGGGAGACCTACGAGCAGTACTTC
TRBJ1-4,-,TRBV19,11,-,CASSTNEKLFF,TGTGCCAGTAGTACTAATGAAAAACTGTTTTTT
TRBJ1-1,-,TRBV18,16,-,CASSWLAVNLNTEAFF,TGTGCCAGCTCATGGCTGGCAGTTAATTTGAACACTGAAGCTTTCTTT
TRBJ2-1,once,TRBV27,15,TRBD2,CASSPGGGRGGEQFF,TGTGCCAGCAGTCCCGGGGGCGGGAGGGGTGGTGAGCAGTTCTTC
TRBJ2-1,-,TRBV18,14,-,CASSPPSSYNEQFF,TGTGCCAGCTCACCACCGTCAAGCTACAATGAGCAGTTCTTC
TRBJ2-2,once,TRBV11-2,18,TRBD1,CASSWRLGTGGDTGELFF,TGTGCCAGCAGCTGGCGGTTGGGGACAGGGGGTGACACCGGGGAGCTGTTTTTT
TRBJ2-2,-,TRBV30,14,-,CAWQGLENTGELFF,TGTGCCTGGCAAGGACTGGAGAACACCGGGGAGCTGTTTTTT
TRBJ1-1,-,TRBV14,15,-,CASSQLGFMDTEAFF,TGTGCCAGCAGCCAACTCGGGTTTATGGACACTGAAGCTTTCTTT